Listed below are T cell receptor beta chains from one sample, sequenced in a study of technical replicates of blood from several donors. The data were produced by immunoSEQ multiplex PCR, yet TCRdb's version contains in-frame clones alone and is incomplete. The sample lists more than 65,000 clones; about 96% were seen once. The source material was T cells isolated from PBMCs. The receptors derive from a human donor in good health. CDR3s include the opening cysteine and the closing phenylalanine or tryptophan. The D gene is left open where the match is weak. Clone size is not always given. Where it is, it says once, few, many or a class for expanded clones.

d_call j_call v_call clone_size cdr3_nt cdr3_aa
. TRBJ1-5 TRBV19 . TGTGCCAGTAGTATCAGGGGTCAGCCCCAGCATTTT CASSIRGQPQHF
. TRBJ2-1 TRBV11-2 . TGTGCCAGCAGCTTAGTGAAGAGCCACAATGAGCAGTTCTTC CASSLVKSHNEQFF
TRBD2 TRBJ2-5 TRBV10-2 once TGCGCCAGCAGTGAAGGACTAGCGGGAGGGCAAGAGACCCAGTACTTC CASSEGLAGGQETQYF
. TRBJ2-7 TRBV7-6 . TGTGCCAGCAGCTTAGCAACGGTTAGCGACGAGCAGTACTTC CASSLATVSDEQYF
TRBD1 TRBJ1-1 TRBV7-9 . TGTGCCAGCAGCTTAGGGACAGGGACAACTGAAGCTTTCTTT CASSLGTGTTEAFF
. TRBJ1-2 TRBV11-2 . TGTGCCAGCAGCTTACAGGGGAACTATGGCTACACCTTC CASSLQGNYGYTF
TRBD1 TRBJ2-7 TRBV7-9 once TGTGCCAGCAGCCCCGGACAGGGAAAATTCTACGAGCAGTACTTC CASSPGQGKFYEQYF
. TRBJ1-1 TRBV7-8 . TGTGCCAGCAGCTTAGTAACTGAAGCTTTCTTT CASSLVTEAFF
TRBD1 TRBJ1-5 TRBV19 . TGTGCCAGTAGTATAGCCAGGGACAGGGCCGGCAATCAGCCCCAGCATTTT CASSIARDRAGNQPQHF
. TRBJ1-5 TRBV28 few TGTGCCAGCAAACAAGGGGGGGAGGGTCAGCCCCAGCATTTT CASKQGGEGQPQHF
. TRBJ1-4 TRBV7-9 . TGTGCCAGCAGCTTTGGACAGTTCTTAAATGAAAAACTGTTTTTT CASSFGQFLNEKLFF
. TRBJ2-1 TRBV9 . TGTGCCAGCAGCGCGGGGGGCGTGTATGAGCAGTTCTTC CASSAGGVYEQFF
. TRBJ2-7 TRBV9 . TGTGCCAGCAGCTCCCGGGCCTGGCAGGGCAGGTCCGAGCAGTACTTC CASSSRAWQGRSEQYF
TRBD1 TRBJ1-3 TRBV29-1 . TGCAGCGTCGGGACAGGGTCGGGAGGAAACACCATATATTTT CSVGTGSGGNTIYF
. TRBJ2-7 TRBV7-2 . TGTGCCAGCAGCTTAGCGCCAATAACCTACTACGAGCAGTACTTC CASSLAPITYYEQYF
TRBD1 TRBJ1-2 TRBV5-1 . TGCGCCAGCCAGAAAACCGAGGGGGCGCTAGGCTACACCTTC CASQKTEGALGYTF
. TRBJ1-1 TRBV7-3 . TGTGCCAGCAGCTTGGAGATACAGGGCTGGACTGAAGCTTTCTTT CASSLEIQGWTEAFF
. TRBJ1-2 TRBV4-3 . TGCGCCAGCAGCCAATTGGACTGGAAATTAAACTATGGCTACACCTTC CASSQLDWKLNYGYTF
. TRBJ2-5 TRBV27 . TGTGCCAGCAGTTTACTTAGTCAAGAGACCCAGTACTTC CASSLLSQETQYF
. TRBJ1-2 TRBV29-1 once TGCAGCGTTCAGGAGCAGGGGACAGGCTACACCTTC CSVQEQGTGYTF
TRBD2 TRBJ2-1 TRBV6-5 . TGTGCCAGCAGTTACTCGACAGCGGGAGAATATGAGCAGTTCTTC CASSYSTAGEYEQFF
TRBD2 TRBJ2-2 TRBV4-2 . TGTGCCAGCAGCCTCTTAGCGGGAGCTAACACCGGGGAGCTGTTTTTT CASSLLAGANTGELFF
TRBD2 TRBJ2-7 TRBV11-2 . TGTGCCAGCAGCTTGGCGGGAGCGAACTACGAGCAGTACTTC CASSLAGANYEQYF
TRBD2 TRBJ2-3 TRBV6-5 . TGTGCCAGCCGGCGGGAGGGCACTGGTACGCAGTATTTT CASRREGTGTQYF
TRBD1 TRBJ2-7 TRBV5-4 . TGTGCCAGCAGCTCTAGGACAGGGGTTTACGAGCAGTACTTC CASSSRTGVYEQYF
TRBD1 TRBJ1-4 TRBV5-1 . TGCGCCAGCAGCTTGGGACGAGGGGGCACTAATGAAAAACTGTTTTTT CASSLGRGGTNEKLFF
. TRBJ2-2 TRBV5-1 . TGCGCCAGCAGCCGCTACGCCACCGGGGAGCTGTTTTTT CASSRYATGELFF
. TRBJ1-2 TRBV29-1 . TGCAGCGTGCAATCCCTATCTGGCTACACCTTC CSVQSLSGYTF
TRBD1 TRBJ1-1 TRBV29-1 . TGCAGCGTGGGAAAAGGGTACAGGGGAGACACTGAAGCTTTCTTT CSVGKGYRGDTEAFF
. TRBJ1-5 TRBV2 . TGTGCCAGCAGTGAAGCGCTTGGGCGCATTAATCAGCCCCAGCATTTT CASSEALGRINQPQHF
TRBD1 TRBJ1-2 TRBV15 . TGTGCCACCAGCAGAGCTGGGGACAGACGATATGGCTACACCTTC CATSRAGDRRYGYTF
. TRBJ1-3 TRBV9 . TGTGCCAGCAGCGACAGCGGAAACACCATATATTTT CASSDSGNTIYF
. TRBJ1-5 TRBV28 . TGTGCCAGCAGTTTATTCGGGGTTAGTCAGCCCCAGCATTTT CASSLFGVSQPQHF
. TRBJ2-1 TRBV10-3 few TGTGCCATCAGCCCGACTTCAGTCAATGAGCAGTTCTTC CAISPTSVNEQFF
. TRBJ2-2 TRBV11-3 . TGTGCCAGCAGCTTAGTCGGCACCGGGGAGCTGTTTTTT CASSLVGTGELFF
TRBD2 TRBJ2-2 TRBV6-1 . TGTGCCGGGAGGGACGCCGGGGAGCTGTTTTTT CAGRDAGELFF
. TRBJ2-1 TRBV30 once TGTGCCTGGAGTGTGAGTGGGAGCTCCTACAATGAGCAGTTCTTC CAWSVSGSSYNEQFF
. TRBJ2-7 TRBV10-3 . TGTGCCATCGGCGACAGACCCTACGAGCAGTACTTC CAIGDRPYEQYF
TRBD1 TRBJ2-7 TRBV7-3 . TGTGCCAGCACCAACGGGGGACAGGGTCTTTACGAGCAGTACTTC CASTNGGQGLYEQYF
TRBD1 TRBJ1-5 TRBV2 . TGTGCCAGCGGCAGGGGGGATCAGCCCCAGCATTTT CASGRGDQPQHF
. TRBJ2-1 TRBV7-2 . TGTGCCAGCAGCCCCCCAGTGGCCTCCTACAATGAGCAGTTCTTC CASSPPVASYNEQFF
. TRBJ2-2 TRBV7-2 once TGTGCCAGCAGCTTACAGGTTAACACCGGGGAGCTGTTTTTT CASSLQVNTGELFF
. TRBJ2-7 TRBV27 . TGTGCCAGCAGTCTCTCCTACGAGCAGTACTTC CASSLSYEQYF
TRBD2 TRBJ2-7 TRBV18 . TGTGCCAGCTCACCACGCACTAGCGGGGGAGCCTACGAGCAGTACTTC CASSPRTSGGAYEQYF
. TRBJ2-3 TRBV6-5 . TGTGCCAGCAGTTACTCGGGCAGGACTACAGATACGCAGTATTTT CASSYSGRTTDTQYF
TRBD1 TRBJ1-2 TRBV28 . TGTGCCGGCACAACTTTGGACAGGGGGCAGGAAAGAAATGGCTACACCTTC CAGTTLDRGQERNGYTF